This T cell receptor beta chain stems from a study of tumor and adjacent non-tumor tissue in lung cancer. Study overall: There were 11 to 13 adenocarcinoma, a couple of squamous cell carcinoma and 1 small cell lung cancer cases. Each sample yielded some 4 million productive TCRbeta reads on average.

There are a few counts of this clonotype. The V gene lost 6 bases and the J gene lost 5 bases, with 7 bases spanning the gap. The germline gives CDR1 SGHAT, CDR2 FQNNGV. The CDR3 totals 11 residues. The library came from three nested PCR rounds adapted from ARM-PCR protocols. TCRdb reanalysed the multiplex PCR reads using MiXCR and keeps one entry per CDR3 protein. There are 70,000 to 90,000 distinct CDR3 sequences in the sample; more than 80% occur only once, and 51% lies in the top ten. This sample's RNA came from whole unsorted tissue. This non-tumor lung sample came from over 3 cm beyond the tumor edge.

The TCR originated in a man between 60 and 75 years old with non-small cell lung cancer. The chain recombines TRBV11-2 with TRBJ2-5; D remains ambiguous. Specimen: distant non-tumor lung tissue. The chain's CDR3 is CASSQAETQYF. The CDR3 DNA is TGTGCCAGCAGTCAGGCGGAGACCCAGTACTTC.